This T cell receptor beta chain comes out of a study of T cell responses to AZD1222 COVID-19 vaccine. Study results and limitations: Donors were mostly white British, more females; clonal diversity possibly underestimated. Reports say nearly half of spike-specific TCRs go after unmutated variant regions.

TCRdb's copy holds only in-frame clones and misses some; the assay was immunoSEQ multiplex PCR. The sample carries 60,000 to 90,000 clones, 60% to 85% recorded once. A word on this clone: Its antigen is unknown.

Germline assignment: CDR1 LNHDA and CDR2 SQIVND (reference sequence). Trimming shortened V by 5 bases and J by 0 bases, and 8 bases separated the two germline ends. The CDR3 is 14 residues long. The material was peripheral blood, obtained 28 days after the second dose of the MenACWY control vaccine. The gene calls are TRBV19 and TRBJ1-5; TRBD1 might be the D (5 bases). The clonotype comes from an adult who received the MenACWY meningococcal vaccine as a control. The CDR3 bases are TGTGCCAGTAGTGCGGGGCATAGCAATCAGCCCCAGCATTTT. Translation: CASSAGHSNQPQHF.